This T cell receptor beta chain was identified in a study of cytomegalovirus exposure and HLA in healthy donors. This clone was observed a single time. Its antigen is currently unknown. The primer mix had 60 Vbeta and 13 Jbeta primers. Original handling: Unique TCR beta chains numbered about 79 million in a later analysis, with around 12 million shared. Clones were sequenced by immunoSEQ multiplex PCR, and TCRdb holds only the in-frame ones, with some missing. V, J and clone size are those of that table, while D and trimming were read from the DNA. The table lists around 200,000 clones, 82% of them singletons. Trimming cost V 2 bases and J 6 bases; bases outside gene matches: 2. Germline V gene sequence: CDR1 MNHNS, CDR2 SASEGT. This CDR3 has 14 amino acids. Broader study findings: Later work associated fewer than 20,000 TCR beta sequences with HLA alleles at 0.05 false discovery rate. Common viral pathogens seemed, in a later analysis, to connect with several of the most significant clusters.

The TCR sequence derives from a woman under 30 in good health and CMV-seronegative. The specimen sequenced was PBMCs. This chain joins TRBV6-1 and TRBJ1-5, with TRBD1 matching 9 bases. In DNA form, the CDR3 reads TGTGCCAGCAGTGAACTGGACAGGGGTCAGCCCCAGCATTTT. It translates to CASSELDRGQPQHF.